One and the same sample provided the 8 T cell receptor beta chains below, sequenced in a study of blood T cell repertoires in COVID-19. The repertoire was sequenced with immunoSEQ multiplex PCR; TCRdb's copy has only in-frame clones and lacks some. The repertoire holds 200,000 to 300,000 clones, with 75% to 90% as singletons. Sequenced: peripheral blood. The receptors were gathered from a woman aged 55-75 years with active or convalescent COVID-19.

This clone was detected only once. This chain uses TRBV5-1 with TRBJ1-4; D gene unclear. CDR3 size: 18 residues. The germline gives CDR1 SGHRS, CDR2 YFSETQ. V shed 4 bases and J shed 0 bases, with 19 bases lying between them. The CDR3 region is CASSEGSRVVATNEKLFF. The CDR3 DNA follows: TGCGCCAGCAGCGAAGGGAGTCGGGTGGTCGCAACTAATGAAAAACTGTTTTTT.

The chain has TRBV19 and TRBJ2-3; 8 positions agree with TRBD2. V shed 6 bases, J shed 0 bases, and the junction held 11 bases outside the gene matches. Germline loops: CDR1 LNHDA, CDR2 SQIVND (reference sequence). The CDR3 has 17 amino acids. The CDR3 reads CASSPGTSGASTDTQYF. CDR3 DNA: TGTGCCAGTAGCCCCGGGACTAGTGGTGCTAGCACAGATACGCAGTATTTT. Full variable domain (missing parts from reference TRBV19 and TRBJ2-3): DGGITQSPKYLFRKEGQNVTLSCEQNLNHDAMYWYRQDPGQGLRLIYYSQIVNDFQKGDIAEGYSVSREKKESFPLTVTSAQKNPTAFYLCASSPGTSGASTDTQYFGPGTRLTVL.

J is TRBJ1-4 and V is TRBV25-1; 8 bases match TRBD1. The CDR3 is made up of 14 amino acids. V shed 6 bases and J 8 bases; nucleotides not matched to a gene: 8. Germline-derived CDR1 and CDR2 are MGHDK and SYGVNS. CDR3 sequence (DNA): TGTGCCAGCAGAAGGACAGGGAATCGAGAAAAACTGTTTTTT. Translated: CASRRTGNREKLFF.

CDR3 protein: CASSLAEGRGRIGGYTF. The CDR3 DNA is TGCGCCAGCAGCTTGGCCGAGGGAAGGGGGCGAATTGGAGGCTACACCTTC. The V call is TRBV5-1, the J call TRBJ1-2; 7 nucleotides align to TRBD1. The CDR3 is 17 residues long. V shed 0 bases, J shed 8 bases, and the junction held 16 bases outside the gene matches. In germline, CDR1 is SGHRS, CDR2 YFSETQ.

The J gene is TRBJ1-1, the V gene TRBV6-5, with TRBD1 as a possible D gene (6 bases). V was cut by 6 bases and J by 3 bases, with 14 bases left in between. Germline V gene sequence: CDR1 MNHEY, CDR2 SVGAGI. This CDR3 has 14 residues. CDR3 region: CASSPRQAYTEAFF. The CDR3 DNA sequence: TGTGCCAGCAGCCCCCGACAGGCGTACACTGAAGCTTTCTTT.

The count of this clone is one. CDR3 DNA sequence: TGCGCCAGCAGCGCGGGTGGGACTAGCGGGGCAGATACGCAGTATTTT. Protein product: CASSAGGTSGADTQYF. V gene TRBV5-1 combines with J gene TRBJ2-3, with 13 positions matching TRBD2. CDR3 length: 16 residues. J was trimmed by 4 bases and V by 4 bases; bases with no gene match: 6. The germline V gene has CDR1 SGHRS and CDR2 YFSETQ.

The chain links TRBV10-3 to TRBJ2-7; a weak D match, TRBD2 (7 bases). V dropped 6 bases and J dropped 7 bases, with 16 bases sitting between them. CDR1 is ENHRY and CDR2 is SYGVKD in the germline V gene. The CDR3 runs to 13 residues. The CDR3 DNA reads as TGTGCCATCAGCGGGGGGCCTCTGGGGGAGCAGTACTTC. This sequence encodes CAISGGPLGEQYF.

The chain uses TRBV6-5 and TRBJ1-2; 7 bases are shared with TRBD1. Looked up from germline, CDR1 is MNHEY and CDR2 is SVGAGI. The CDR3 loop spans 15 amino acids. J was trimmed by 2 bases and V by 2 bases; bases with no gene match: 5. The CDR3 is CASSYDTTGNYGYTF. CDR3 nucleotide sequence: TGTGCCAGCAGTTACGACACGACAGGGAACTATGGCTACACCTTC.